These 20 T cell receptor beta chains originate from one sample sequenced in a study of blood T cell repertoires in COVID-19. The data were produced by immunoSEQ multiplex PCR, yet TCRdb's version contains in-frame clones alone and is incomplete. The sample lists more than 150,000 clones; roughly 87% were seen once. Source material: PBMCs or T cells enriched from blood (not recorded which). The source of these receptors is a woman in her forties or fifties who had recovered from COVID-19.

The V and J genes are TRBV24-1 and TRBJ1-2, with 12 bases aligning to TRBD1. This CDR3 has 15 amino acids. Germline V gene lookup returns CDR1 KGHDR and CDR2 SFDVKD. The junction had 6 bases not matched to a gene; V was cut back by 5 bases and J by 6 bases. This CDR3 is CATSARDRGRDGYTF. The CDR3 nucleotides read TGTGCCACCAGTGCTAGGGACAGGGGGCGCGATGGCTACACCTTC.

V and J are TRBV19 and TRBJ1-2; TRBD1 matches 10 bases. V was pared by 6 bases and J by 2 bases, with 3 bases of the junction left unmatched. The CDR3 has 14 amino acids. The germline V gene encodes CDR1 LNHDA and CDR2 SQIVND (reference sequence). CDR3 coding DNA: TGTGCCAGTAGAGAGGACAGGGGGAACTATGGCTACACCTTC. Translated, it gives CASREDRGNYGYTF. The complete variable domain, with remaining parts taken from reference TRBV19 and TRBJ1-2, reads DGGITQSPKYLFRKEGQNVTLSCEQNLNHDAMYWYRQDPGQGLRLIYYSQIVNDFQKGDIAEGYSVSREKKESFPLTVTSAQKNPTAFYLCASREDRGNYGYTFGSGTRLTVV.

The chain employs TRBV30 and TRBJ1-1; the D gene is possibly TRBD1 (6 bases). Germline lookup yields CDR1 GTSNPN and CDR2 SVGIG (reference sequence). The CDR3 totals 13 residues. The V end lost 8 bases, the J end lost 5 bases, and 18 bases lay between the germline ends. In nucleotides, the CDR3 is TGTGCCACCCCGCACAGGGAATGGACTGAAGCTTTCTTT. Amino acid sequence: CATPHREWTEAFF.

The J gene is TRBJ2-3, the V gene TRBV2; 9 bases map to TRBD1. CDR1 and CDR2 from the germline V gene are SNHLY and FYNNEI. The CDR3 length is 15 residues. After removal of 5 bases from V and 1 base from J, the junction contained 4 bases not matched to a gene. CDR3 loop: CASSRDRAGTDTQYF. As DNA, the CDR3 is TGTGCCAGCAGTAGGGACAGGGCAGGCACAGATACGCAGTATTTT.

In nucleotides, the CDR3 is TGTGCCATAGCGGCTGACTGGGGTCAGCCCCAGCATTTT. This translates into CAIAADWGQPQHF. The gene calls are TRBV10-3 and TRBJ1-5; D is unclear. V shed 9 bases and J shed 6 bases, with 15 bases lying between them. The CDR3 is 13 residues long. Germline V gives CDR1 ENHRY, CDR2 SYGVKD.

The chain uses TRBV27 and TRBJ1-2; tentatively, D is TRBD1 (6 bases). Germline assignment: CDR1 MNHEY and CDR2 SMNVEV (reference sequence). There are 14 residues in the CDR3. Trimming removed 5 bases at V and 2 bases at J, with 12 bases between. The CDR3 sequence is CASSPRTVNYGYTF. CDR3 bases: TGTGCCAGCAGTCCCCGGACAGTCAACTATGGCTACACCTTC.

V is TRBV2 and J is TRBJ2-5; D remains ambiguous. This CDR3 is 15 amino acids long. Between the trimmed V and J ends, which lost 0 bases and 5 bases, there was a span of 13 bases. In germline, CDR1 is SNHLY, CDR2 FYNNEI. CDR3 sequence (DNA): TGTGCCAGCAGTGAAGCCATTACAGCAGACGAGACCCAGTACTTC. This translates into CASSEAITADETQYF.

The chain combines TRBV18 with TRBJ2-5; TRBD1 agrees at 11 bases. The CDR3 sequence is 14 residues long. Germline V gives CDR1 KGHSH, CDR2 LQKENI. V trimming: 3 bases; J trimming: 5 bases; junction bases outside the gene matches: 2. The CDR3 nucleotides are TGTGCCAGCTCACCGGACAGGGGGCTCGAGACCCAGTACTTC. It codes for CASSPDRGLETQYF.

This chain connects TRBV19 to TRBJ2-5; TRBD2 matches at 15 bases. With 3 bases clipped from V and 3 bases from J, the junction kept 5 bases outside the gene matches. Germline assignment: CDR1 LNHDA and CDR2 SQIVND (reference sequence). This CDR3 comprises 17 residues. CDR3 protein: CASSIRGLAGGEETQYF. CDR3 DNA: TGTGCCAGTAGTATCCGAGGACTAGCGGGAGGGGAAGAGACCCAGTACTTC.

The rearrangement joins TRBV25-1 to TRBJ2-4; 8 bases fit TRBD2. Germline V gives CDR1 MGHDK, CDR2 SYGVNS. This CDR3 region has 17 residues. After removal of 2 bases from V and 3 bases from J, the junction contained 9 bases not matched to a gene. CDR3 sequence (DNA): TGTGCCAGCAGTGAAGGAGGAGCGGGAGATAGCAAAAACATTCAGTACTTC. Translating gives CASSEGGAGDSKNIQYF.

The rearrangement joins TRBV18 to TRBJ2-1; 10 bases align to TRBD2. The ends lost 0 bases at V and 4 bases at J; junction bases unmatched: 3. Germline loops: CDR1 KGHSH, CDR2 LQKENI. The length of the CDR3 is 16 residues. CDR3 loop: CASSPPKLAGYNEQFF. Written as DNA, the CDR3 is TGTGCCAGCTCACCACCGAAACTAGCGGGGTACAATGAGCAGTTCTTC.

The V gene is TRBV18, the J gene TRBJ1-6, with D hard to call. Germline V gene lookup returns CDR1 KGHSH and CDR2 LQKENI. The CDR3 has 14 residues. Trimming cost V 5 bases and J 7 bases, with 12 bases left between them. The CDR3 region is CASSTDSGNSPLHF. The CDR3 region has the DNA TGTGCCAGCTCAACTGACTCGGGAAATTCACCCCTCCACTTT.

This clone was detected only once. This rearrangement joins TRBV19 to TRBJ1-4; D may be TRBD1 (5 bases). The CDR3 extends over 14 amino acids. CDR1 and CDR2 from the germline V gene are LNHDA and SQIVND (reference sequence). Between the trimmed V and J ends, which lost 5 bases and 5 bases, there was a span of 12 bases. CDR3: CASSPRQQNEKLFF. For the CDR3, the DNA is TGTGCCAGTAGTCCTCGACAGCAGAATGAAAAACTGTTTTTT.

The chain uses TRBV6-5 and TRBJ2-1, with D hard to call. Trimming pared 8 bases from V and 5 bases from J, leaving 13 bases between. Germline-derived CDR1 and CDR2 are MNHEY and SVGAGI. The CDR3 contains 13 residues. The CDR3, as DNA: TGTGCCAGCTGTCTGATACTCGACAATGAGCAGTTCTTC. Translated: CASCLILDNEQFF.

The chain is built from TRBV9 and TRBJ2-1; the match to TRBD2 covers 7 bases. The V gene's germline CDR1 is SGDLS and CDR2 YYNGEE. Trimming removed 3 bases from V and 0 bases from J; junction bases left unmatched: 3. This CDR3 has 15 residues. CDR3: CASSASGGSYNEQFF. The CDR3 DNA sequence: TGTGCCAGCAGCGCTAGCGGCGGCTCCTACAATGAGCAGTTCTTC.

The CDR3 loop reads CATSSNPLGQGETQYF. In nucleotides, the CDR3 is TGTGCCACCAGTTCCAACCCGCTTGGGCAGGGAGAGACCCAGTACTTC. The chain combines TRBV24-1 with TRBJ2-5; a possible D gene is TRBD1 (5 bases). This CDR3 has 16 amino acids. Trimming took 6 bases from V and 4 from J, leaving 20 bases between them. Germline V gene lookup returns CDR1 KGHDR and CDR2 SFDVKD.

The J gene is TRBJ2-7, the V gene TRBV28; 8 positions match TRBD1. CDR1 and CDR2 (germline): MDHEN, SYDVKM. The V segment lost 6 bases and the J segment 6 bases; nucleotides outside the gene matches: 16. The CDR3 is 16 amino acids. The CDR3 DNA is TGTGCCAGCAGCCCGAGACAGGGGTTCTGGAATTCCGAGCAGTACTTC. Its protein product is CASSPRQGFWNSEQYF.

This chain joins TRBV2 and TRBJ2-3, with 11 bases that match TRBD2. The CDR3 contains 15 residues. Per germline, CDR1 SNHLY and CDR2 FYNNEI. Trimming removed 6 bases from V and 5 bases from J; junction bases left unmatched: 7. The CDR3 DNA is TGTGCCAGCAGCCAACTAGCGGGAGAGGGAGATACGCAGTATTTT. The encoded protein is CASSQLAGEGDTQYF.

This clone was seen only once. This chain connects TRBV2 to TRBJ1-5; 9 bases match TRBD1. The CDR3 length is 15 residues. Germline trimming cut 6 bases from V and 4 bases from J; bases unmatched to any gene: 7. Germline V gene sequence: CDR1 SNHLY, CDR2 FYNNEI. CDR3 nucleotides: TGTGCCAGCAGCGCCTACGGACAGGGGAATCAGCCCCAGCATTTT. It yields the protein CASSAYGQGNQPQHF.

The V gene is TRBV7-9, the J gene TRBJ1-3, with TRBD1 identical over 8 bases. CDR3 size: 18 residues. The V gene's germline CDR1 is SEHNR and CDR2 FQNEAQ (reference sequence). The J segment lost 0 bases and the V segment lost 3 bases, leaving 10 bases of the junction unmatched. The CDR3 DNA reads TGTGCCAGCAGCTTTGGGGACAGGCTCTATACCTCTGGAAACACCATATATTTT. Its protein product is CASSFGDRLYTSGNTIYF. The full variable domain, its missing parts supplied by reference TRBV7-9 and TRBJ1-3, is DTGVSQNPRHKITKRGQNVTFRCDPISEHNRLYWYRQTLGQGPEFLTYFQNEAQLEKSRLLSDRFSAERPKGSFSTLEIQRTEQGDSAMYLCASSFGDRLYTSGNTIYFGEGSWLTVV.